Presented here are 8 T cell receptor beta chains from one specimen sequenced in a study of control samples from healthy donors and cancer patients. TCRdb's table, derived via immunoSEQ multiplex PCR, lists solely in-frame clones and lacks some. Found here are 130,000 to 150,000 clones, 93% of them singletons; the top ten hold approximately 5.7%. The sequenced material came from blood. These receptor sequences come from a man between 18 and 29 years old in good health.

The chain employs TRBV6-2 or TRBV6-3 and TRBJ2-5, with 11 bases fitting TRBD1. CDR1 is MNHEY and CDR2 is SVGEGT in the germline V gene. V trimming: 2 bases; J trimming: 5 bases; junction bases outside the gene matches: 7. The CDR3 runs 16 residues. The DNA of the CDR3 is TGTGCCAGCAGTTACGCTGGGACAGGGGGAGGGGAGACCCAGTACTTC. Translation: CASSYAGTGGGETQYF.

The V call is TRBV14, the J call TRBJ1-4, with D unclear. The germline V gene encodes CDR1 SGHDN and CDR2 FVKESK. CDR3 length equals 14 residues. Trimming left V 4 bases short and J 4 bases short, with 10 bases between. As DNA, the CDR3 is TGTGCCAGCAGCCGAGCGGGGATTAATGAAAAACTGTTTTTT. This translates into CASSRAGINEKLFF.

The chain carries TRBV19 and TRBJ1-5; D gene unclear. The germline V and J ends were trimmed by 3 bases and 3 bases, with 15 bases remaining between them. Germline loops: CDR1 LNHDA, CDR2 SQIVND (reference sequence). The length of the CDR3 is 16 residues. The CDR3 DNA is TGTGCCAGTAGTATCGAGTGGGAGGGATACAATCAGCCCCAGCATTTT. It is translated as CASSIEWEGYNQPQHF.

The J gene is TRBJ2-1, the V gene TRBV9; a weak D match, TRBD1 (6 bases). Germline values: CDR1 SGDLS, CDR2 YYNGEE. Trimming stripped 3 bases from V and 0 bases from J, with 10 bases between. The CDR3 extends over 15 amino acids. The CDR3 region has the DNA TGTGCCAGCAGCGCCACAGGGAGCTCCTACAATGAGCAGTTCTTC. It yields the protein CASSATGSSYNEQFF.

This sequence joins TRBV7-9 and TRBJ2-5; the D gene is possibly TRBD1 (5 bases). The CDR3 sequence is 14 residues long. Germline V gene lookup returns CDR1 SEHNR and CDR2 FQNEAQ (reference sequence). The V and J ends lost 5 bases and 3 bases respectively, with 13 bases between them. The CDR3 DNA is TGTGCCAGCAGCCCCTGGGGCAAGGAAGAGACCCAGTACTTC. Protein product: CASSPWGKEETQYF.

The V gene is TRBV4-2, the J gene TRBJ1-1; the D is unclear. Deletions cut 3 bases from V and 1 base from J, with 12 bases between. Germline CDR1 LGHNA, CDR2 YNFKEQ. The CDR3 has 15 amino acids. The CDR3 coding sequence is TGTGCCAGCAGCCAGTCGGAAATCGGGAACACTGAAGCTTTCTTT. The encoded protein is CASSQSEIGNTEAFF.

The V gene is TRBV30, the J gene TRBJ2-1; TRBD2 matches 10 bases. From germline, CDR1 is GTSNPN and CDR2 SVGIG (reference sequence). Trimming cost V 5 bases and J 6 bases; bases outside gene matches: 10. The CDR3 covers 15 residues. CDR3: CAWGRGLADRNEQFF. The CDR3 DNA reads TGTGCCTGGGGGCGTGGACTAGCGGACCGCAATGAGCAGTTCTTC.

This rearrangement joins TRBV19 to TRBJ1-4; 9 nucleotides match TRBD1. CDR1 is LNHDA, CDR2 SQIVND, per germline (reference sequence). The V segment lost 5 bases and the J segment 7 bases; nucleotides outside the gene matches: 2. This CDR3 is 13 amino acids long. The CDR3 sequence is CASSGTGSEKLFF. CDR3 DNA: TGTGCCAGTAGTGGGACAGGGAGTGAAAAACTGTTTTTT.